This T cell receptor beta chain appears in the sequencing data of a study of tumor and adjacent non-tumor tissue in lung cancer. The germline V and J ends were trimmed by 4 bases and 3 bases, with 8 bases remaining between them. The CDR3 runs 13 residues. Germline V CDR1 and CDR2: MNHNS, SASEGT. On this clonotype itself: This sequence may be a read error, since a much larger clone differs from it by one base. The CDR3 ends on some other residue instead of the conserved phenylalanine or tryptophan, so this is likely a read error.

The template was RNA from unsorted bulk tissue. Distant lung tissue was collected more than 3 cm away from the tumor edge. TCRbeta libraries were built with three rounds of nested PCR, modified from ARM-PCR. Each CDR3 protein gets one entry after TCRdb re-called the multiplex PCR reads with MiXCR. Counted here are 70,000 to 95,000 distinct CDR3 sequences, about 80% occurring once; the ten biggest clones make up 30% to 50%. Sequencing input: distant non-tumor lung tissue. This sequence originates from a man between 70 and 80 years old with non-small cell lung cancer. The chain links TRBV6-1 to TRBJ2-3; no clear D. The CDR3 nucleotides read TGTGCCAGCAGTGCCGGCGTGACAGATACGCAGTATTCT. It yields the protein CASSAGVTDTQYS.